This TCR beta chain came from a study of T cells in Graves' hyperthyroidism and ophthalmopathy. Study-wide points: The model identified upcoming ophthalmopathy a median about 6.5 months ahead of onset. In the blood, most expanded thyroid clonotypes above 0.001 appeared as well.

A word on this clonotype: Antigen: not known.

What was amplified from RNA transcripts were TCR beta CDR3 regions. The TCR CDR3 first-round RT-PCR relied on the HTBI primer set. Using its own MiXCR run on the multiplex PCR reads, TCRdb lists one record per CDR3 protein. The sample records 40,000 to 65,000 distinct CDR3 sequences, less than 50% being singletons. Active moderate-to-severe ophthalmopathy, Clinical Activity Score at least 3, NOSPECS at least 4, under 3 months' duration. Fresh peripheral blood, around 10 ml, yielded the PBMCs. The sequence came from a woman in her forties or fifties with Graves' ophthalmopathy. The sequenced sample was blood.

CDR3 nucleotides: TGTGCCAGCAGCGTTTACCCTTCCGAGTTGGGGACCCAGTACTTC. Its translation: CASSVYPSELGTQYF. J is TRBJ2-5 and V is TRBV9; D gene uncertain. CDR3 length: 15 amino acids. Deletions cut 2 bases from V and 7 bases from J, with 18 bases between. The germline V gene has CDR1 SGDLS and CDR2 YYNGEE.